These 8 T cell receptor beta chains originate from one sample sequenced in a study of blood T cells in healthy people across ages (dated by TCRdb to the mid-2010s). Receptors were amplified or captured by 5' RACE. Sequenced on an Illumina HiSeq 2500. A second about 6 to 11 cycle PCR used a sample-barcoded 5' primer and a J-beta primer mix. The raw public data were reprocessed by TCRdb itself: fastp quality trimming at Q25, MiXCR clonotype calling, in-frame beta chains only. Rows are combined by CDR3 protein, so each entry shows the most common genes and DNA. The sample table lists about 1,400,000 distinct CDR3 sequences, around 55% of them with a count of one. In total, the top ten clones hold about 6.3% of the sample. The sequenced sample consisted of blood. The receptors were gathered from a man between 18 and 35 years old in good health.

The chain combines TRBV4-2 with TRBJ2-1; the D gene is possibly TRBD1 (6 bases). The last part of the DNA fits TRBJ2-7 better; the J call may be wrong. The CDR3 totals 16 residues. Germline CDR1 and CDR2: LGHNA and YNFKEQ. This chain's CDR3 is CASSPSGASSYNEQYF. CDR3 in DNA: TGTGCCAGCAGCCCCTCAGGGGCCAGCTCCTACAATGAGCAGTACTTC.

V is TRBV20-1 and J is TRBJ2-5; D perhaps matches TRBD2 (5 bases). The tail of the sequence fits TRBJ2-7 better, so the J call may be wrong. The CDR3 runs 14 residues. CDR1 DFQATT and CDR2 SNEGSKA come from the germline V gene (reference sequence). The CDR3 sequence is CSARDTRRVYEQYF. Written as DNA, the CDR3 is TGCAGTGCTAGAGACACCCGGCGGGTATACGAGCAGTACTTC.

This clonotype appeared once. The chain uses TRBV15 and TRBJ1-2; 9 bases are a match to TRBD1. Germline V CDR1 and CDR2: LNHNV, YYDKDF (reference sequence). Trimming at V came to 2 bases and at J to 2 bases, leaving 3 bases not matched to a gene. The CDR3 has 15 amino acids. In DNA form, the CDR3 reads TGTGCCACCAGCAGACGGACAGGGGCCAACTATGGCTACACCTTC. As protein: CATSRRTGANYGYTF.

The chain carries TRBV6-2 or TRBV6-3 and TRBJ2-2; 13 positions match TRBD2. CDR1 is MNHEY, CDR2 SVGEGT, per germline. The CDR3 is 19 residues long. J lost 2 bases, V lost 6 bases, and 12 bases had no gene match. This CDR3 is CASSWTSGGPSYNTGELFF. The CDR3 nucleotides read TGTGCCAGCAGCTGGACTAGCGGGGGCCCCTCGTACAACACCGGGGAGCTGTTTTTT.

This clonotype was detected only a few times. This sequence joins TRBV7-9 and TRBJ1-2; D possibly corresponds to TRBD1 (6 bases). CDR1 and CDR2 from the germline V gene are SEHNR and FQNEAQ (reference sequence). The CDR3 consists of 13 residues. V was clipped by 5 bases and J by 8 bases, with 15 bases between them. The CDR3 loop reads CASSPRGGEGYTF. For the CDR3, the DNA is TGTGCCAGCAGCCCGCGGGGGGGCGAGGGCTACACCTTC. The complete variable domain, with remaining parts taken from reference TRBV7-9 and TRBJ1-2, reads DTGVSQNPRHKITKRGQNVTFRCDPISEHNRLYWYRQTLGQGPEFLTYFQNEAQLEKSRLLSDRFSAERPKGSFSTLEIQRTEQGDSAMYLCASSPRGGEGYTFGSGTRLTVV.

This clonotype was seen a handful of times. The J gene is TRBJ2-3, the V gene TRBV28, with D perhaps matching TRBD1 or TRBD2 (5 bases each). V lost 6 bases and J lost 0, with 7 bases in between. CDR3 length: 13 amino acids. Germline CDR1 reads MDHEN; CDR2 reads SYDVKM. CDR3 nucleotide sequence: TGTGCCAGCAGCTGGGACAGCACAGATACGCAGTATTTT. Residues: CASSWDSTDTQYF.

As DNA, the CDR3 is TGCAGCGTTGAAGATAGCCGGGTCTTTACCGGGCGGCAGCCCCAGCATTTT. This sequence encodes CSVEDSRVFTGRQPQHF. The chain carries TRBV29-1 and TRBJ1-5; D not certain. With 0 bases removed from V and 7 bases from J, the gap between germline ends came to 22 bases. The germline V gene encodes CDR1 SQVTM and CDR2 ANQGSEA. The CDR3 contains 17 residues. Combining the CDR3 with reference TRBV29-1 and TRBJ1-5 gives the whole variable domain SAVISQKPSRDICQRGTSLTIQCQVDSQVTMMFWYRQQPGQSLTLIATANQGSEATYESGFVIDKFPISRPNLTFSTLTVSNMSPEDSSIYLCSVEDSRVFTGRQPQHFGDGTRLSIL.

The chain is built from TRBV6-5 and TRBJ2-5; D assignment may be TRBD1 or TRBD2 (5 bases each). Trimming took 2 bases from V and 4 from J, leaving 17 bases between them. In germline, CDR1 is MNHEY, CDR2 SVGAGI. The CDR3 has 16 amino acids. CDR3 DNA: TGTGCCAGCAGTTACGTTAGAGGGGAAGGACGAGAGACCCAGTACTTC. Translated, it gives CASSYVRGEGRETQYF.